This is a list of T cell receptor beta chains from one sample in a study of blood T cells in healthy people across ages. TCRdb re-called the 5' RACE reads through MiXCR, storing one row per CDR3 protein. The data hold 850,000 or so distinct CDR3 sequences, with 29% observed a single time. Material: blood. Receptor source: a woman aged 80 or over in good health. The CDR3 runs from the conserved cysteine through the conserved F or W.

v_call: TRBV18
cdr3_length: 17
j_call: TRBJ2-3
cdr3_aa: CASSPKSGALSTDTQYF

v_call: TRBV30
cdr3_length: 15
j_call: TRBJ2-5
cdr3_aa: CAWRPRTGYQETQYF

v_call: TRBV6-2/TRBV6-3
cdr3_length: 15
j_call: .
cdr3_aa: CASRALGTGAYEQYF

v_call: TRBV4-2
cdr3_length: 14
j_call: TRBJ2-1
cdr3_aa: CASSQDPAYNEQFF

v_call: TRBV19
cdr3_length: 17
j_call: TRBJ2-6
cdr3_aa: CASSIVYAASGANVLTF

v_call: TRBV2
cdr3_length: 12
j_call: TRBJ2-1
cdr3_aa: CASGIGGNEQFF

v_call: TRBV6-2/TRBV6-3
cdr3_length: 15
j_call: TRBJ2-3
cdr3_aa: CASSYSRHYLDTQYF

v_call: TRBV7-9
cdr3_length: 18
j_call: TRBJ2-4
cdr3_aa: CASSLPANIPLAKNIQYF

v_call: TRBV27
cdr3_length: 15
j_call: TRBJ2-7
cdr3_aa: CASKVQGIASYEQYF

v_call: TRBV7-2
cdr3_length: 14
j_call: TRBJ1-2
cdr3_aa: CARSFGDRDYGYTF

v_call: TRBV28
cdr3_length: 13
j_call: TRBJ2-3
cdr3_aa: CASTNPITDTQYF

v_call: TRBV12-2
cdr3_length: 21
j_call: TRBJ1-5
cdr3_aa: CASRLVAGRDILWVGNQPQHF

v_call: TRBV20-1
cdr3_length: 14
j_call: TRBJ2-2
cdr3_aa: CSARDRGFDGELFF

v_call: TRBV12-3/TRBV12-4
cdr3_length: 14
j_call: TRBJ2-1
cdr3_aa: CASKGQSPYNEQFF

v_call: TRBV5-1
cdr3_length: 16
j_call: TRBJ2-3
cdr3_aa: CASSLRPGGPTDTQYF

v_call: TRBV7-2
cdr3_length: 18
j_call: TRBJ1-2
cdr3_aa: CASSVLGGQGGTRSGYTF

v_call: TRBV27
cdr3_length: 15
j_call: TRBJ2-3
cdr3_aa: CASRWRWASTDTQYF

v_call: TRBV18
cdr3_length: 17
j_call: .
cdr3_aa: CASSTTTRTGALYEQYF

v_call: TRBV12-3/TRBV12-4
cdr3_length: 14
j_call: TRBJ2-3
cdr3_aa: CASISGLGADTQYF

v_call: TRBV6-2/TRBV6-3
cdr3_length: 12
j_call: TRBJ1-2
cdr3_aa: CASSPETYGYTF

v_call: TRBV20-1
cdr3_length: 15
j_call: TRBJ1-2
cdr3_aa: CSARDMPGANYGYTF

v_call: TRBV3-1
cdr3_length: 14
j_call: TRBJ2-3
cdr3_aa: CASSQRQGGDTQYF

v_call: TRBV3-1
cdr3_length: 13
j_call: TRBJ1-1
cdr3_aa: CASSQSGYTEAFF

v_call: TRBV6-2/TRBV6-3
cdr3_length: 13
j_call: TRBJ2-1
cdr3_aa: CASRNQGNNEQFF

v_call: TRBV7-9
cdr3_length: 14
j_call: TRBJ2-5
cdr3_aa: CASSPDGGQKTQYF

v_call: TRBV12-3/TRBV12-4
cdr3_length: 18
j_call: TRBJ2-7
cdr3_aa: CASSLALPGLNFSYEQYF

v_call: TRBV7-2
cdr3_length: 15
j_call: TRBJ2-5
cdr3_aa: CASSLALRGVETQYF